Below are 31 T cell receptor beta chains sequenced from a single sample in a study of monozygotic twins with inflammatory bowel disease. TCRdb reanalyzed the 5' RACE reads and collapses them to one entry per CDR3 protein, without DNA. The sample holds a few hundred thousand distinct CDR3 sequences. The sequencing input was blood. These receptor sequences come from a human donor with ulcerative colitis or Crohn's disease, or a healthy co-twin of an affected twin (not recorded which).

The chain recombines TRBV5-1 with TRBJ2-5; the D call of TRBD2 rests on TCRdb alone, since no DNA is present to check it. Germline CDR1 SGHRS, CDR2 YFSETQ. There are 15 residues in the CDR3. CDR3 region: CASSMPGLEMETQYF. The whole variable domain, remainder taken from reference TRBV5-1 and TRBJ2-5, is KAGVTQTPRYLIKTRGQQVTLSCSPISGHRSVSWYQQTPGQGLQFLFEYFSETQRNKGNFPGRFSGRQFSNSRSEMNVSTLELGDSALYLCASSMPGLEMETQYFGPGTRLLVL.

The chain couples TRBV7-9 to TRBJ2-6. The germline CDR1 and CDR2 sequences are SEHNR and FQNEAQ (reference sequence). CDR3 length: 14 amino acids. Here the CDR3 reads CASSFGAGANVLTF.

CDR3 residues: CASTWRRTAIVYEQYF. The chain carries TRBV2 and TRBJ2-7; checking the TCRdb D call of TRBD1 is not possible without DNA. The germline V gene has CDR1 SNHLY and CDR2 FYNNEI. This CDR3 has 16 residues.

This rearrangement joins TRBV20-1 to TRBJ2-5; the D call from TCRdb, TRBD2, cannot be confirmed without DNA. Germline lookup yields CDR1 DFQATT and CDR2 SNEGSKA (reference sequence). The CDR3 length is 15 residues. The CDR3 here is CSAKKGLALGETQYF.

The CDR3 region is CASRLVPLVSGGARYEQFF. The V and J genes are TRBV12-2 and TRBJ2-1; checking the TCRdb D call of TRBD2 is not possible without DNA. TRBV12-2 is flagged as a pseudogene. The length of the CDR3 is 19 residues.

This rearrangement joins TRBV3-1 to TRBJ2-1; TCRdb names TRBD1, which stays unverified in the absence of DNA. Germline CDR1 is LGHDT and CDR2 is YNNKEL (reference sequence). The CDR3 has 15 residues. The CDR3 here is CASSYRTGRRNEQFF.

The CDR3 protein is CASSLAAVTITEAFF. The chain couples TRBV5-1 to TRBJ1-1. CDR3 size: 15 residues. Germline loops: CDR1 SGHRS, CDR2 YFSETQ. The full variable domain, rest sourced from reference TRBV5-1 and TRBJ1-1, is KAGVTQTPRYLIKTRGQQVTLSCSPISGHRSVSWYQQTPGQGLQFLFEYFSETQRNKGNFPGRFSGRQFSNSRSEMNVSTLELGDSALYLCASSLAAVTITEAFFGQGTRLTVV.

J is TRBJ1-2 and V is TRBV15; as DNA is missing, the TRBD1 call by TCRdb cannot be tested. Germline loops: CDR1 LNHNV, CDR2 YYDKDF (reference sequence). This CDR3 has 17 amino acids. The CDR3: CATSPDWGQGPVGGYTF.

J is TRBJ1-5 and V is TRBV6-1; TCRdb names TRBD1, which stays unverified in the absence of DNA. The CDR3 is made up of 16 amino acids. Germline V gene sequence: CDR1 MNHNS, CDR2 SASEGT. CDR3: CASRDRGTLSNQPQHF.

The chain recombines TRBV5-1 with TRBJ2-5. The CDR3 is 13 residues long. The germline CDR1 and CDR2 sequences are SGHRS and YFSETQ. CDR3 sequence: CASRNMIQETQYF.

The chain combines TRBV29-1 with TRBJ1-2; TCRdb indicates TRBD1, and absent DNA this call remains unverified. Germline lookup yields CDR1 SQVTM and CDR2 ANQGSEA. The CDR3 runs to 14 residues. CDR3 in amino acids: CSVLTDRGEYGYTF.

CDR3 protein: CASSLSRDRYNEQFF. The chain joins TRBV7-2 to TRBJ2-1; TCRdb proposes TRBD1, but this gene call is untestable without DNA. The germline V gene has CDR1 SGHTA and CDR2 FQGNSA. This CDR3 spans 15 amino acids.

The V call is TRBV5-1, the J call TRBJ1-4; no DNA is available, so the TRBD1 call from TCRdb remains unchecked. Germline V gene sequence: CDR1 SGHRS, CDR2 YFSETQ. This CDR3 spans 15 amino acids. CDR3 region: CASSLEYRGQEKLFF. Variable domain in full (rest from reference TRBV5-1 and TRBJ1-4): KAGVTQTPRYLIKTRGQQVTLSCSPISGHRSVSWYQQTPGQGLQFLFEYFSETQRNKGNFPGRFSGRQFSNSRSEMNVSTLELGDSALYLCASSLEYRGQEKLFFGSGTQLSVL.

The CDR3 region is CASSLGFAGASRNTIYF. The V and J genes are TRBV7-2 and TRBJ1-3; absent DNA, TCRdb's TRBD1 call cannot be checked. Per germline, CDR1 SGHTA and CDR2 FQGNSA. The CDR3 covers 17 residues.

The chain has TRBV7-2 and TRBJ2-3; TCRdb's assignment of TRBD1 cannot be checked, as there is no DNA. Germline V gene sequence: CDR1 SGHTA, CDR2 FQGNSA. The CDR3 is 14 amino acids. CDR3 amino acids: CASSLIWGPDTQYF.

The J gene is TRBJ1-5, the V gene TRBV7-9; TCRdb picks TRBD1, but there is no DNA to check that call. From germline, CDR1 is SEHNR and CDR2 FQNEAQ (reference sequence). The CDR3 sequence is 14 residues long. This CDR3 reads CASSHQGSYQPQHF.

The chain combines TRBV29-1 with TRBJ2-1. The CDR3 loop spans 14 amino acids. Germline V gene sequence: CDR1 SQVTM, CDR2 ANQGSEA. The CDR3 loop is CSVDGVTNYNEQFF.

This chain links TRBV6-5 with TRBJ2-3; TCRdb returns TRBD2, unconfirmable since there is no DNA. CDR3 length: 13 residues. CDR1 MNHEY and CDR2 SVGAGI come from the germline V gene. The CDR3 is CASSRAQRDTQYF.

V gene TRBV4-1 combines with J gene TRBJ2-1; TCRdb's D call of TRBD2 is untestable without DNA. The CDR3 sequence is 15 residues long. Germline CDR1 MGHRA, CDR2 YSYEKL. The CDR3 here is CASSQLLAGGRREFF.

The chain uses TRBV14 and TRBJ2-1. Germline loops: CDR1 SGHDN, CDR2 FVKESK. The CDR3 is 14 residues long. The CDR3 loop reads CASSQSGAYNEQFF. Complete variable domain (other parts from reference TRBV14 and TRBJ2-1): EAGVTQFPSHSVIEKGQTVTLRCDPISGHDNLYWYRRVMGKEIKFLLHFVKESKQDESGMPNNRFLAERTGGTYSTLKVQPAELEDSGVYFCASSQSGAYNEQFFGPGTRLTVL.

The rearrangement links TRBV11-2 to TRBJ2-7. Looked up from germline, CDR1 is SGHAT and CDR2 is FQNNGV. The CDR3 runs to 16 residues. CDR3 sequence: CASSLGLAASFREQYF.

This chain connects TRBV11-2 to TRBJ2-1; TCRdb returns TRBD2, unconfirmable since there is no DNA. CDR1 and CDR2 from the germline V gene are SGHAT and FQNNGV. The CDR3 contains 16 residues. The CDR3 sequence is CASSPREGLIYNEQFF. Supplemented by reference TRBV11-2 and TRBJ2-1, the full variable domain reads EAGVAQSPRYKIIEKRQSVAFWCNPISGHATLYWYQQILGQGPKLLIQFQNNGVVDDSQLPKDRFSAERLKGVDSTLKIQPAKLEDSAVYLCASSPREGLIYNEQFFGPGTRLTVL.

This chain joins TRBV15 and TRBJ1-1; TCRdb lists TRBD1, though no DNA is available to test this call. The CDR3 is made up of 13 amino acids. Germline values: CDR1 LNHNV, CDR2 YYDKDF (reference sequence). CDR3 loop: CATSRQGNTEAFF.

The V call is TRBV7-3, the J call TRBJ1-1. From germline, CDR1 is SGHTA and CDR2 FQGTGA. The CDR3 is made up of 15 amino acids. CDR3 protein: CASSPSSAGRTEAFF.

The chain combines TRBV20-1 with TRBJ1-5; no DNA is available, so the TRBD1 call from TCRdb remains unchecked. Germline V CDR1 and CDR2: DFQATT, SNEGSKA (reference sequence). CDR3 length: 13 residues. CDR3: CSARRGSNQPQHF.

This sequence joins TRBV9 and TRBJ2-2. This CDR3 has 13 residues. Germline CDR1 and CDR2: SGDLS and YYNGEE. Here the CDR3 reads CASSVRGDGELFF.

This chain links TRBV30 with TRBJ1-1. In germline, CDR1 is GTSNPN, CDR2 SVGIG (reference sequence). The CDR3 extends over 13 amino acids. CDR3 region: CAWSVQTNTEAFF.

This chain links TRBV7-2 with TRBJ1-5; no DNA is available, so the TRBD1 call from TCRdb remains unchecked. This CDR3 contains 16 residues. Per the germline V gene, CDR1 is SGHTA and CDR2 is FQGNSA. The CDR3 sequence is CASSLAGRGSNQPQHF.

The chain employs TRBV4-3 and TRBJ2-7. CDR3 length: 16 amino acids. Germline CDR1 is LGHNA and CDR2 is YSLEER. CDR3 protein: CASSQDVASVSYEQYF.

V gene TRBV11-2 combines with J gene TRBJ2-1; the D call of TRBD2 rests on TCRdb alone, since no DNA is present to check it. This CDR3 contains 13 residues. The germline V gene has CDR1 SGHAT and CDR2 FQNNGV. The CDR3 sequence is CASRDYQYNEQFF. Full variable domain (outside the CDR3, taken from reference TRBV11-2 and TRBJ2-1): EAGVAQSPRYKIIEKRQSVAFWCNPISGHATLYWYQQILGQGPKLLIQFQNNGVVDDSQLPKDRFSAERLKGVDSTLKIQPAKLEDSAVYLCASRDYQYNEQFFGPGTRLTVL.

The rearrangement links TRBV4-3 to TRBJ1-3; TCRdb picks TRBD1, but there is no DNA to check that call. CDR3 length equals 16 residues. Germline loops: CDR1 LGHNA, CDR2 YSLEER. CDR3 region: CASSPPGGETGNTIYF.